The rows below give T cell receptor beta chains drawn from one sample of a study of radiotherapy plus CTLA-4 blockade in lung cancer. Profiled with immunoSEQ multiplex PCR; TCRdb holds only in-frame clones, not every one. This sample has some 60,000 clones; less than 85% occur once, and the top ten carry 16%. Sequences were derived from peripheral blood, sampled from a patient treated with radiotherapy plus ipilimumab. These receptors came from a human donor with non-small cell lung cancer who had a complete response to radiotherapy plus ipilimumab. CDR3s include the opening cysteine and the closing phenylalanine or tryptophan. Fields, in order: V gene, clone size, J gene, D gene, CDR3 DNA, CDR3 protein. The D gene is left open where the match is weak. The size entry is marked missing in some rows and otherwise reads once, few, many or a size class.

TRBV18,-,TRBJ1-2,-,TGTGCCAGCTCACCAGGAAGGACCTTAGGGGCCAACTATGGCTACACCTTC,CASSPGRTLGANYGYTF
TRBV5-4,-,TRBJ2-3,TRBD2,TGTGCCAGCAGCTTAGGGTTCGCGGGGGGTTTGGATACGCAGTATTTT,CASSLGFAGGLDTQYF
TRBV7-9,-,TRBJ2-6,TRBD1,TGTGCCAGCAGTCCTGACAGGGGGCAGTCTGGGGCCAACGTCCTGACTTTC,CASSPDRGQSGANVLTF
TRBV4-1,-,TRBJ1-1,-,TGCGCCAGCAGCCTTTCTGGGGCCGATGAAGCTTTCTTT,CASSLSGADEAFF
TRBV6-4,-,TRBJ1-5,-,TGTGCCAGCAGCAGGGATAGCAATCAGCCCCAGCATTTT,CASSRDSNQPQHF
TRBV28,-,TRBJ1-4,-,TGTGCCAGCAGCTCCCCGGGAGGCAGTAATGAAAAACTGTTTTTT,CASSSPGGSNEKLFF
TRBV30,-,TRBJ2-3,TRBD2,TGTGCCTGGAGTGTCGGGGCTAGCGGGAGTAGCACAGATACGCAGTATTTT,CAWSVGASGSSTDTQYF
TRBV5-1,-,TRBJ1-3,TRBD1,TGCGCCAGCAGCTTGGCAGGGACAGCTGGAAACACCATATATTTT,CASSLAGTAGNTIYF
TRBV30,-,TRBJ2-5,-,TGTGCCTGGAGGCCGGCCGGGGGAGAGACCCAGTACTTC,CAWRPAGGETQYF
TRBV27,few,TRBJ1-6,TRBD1,TGTGCCAGCAGGGCCGGGACAGGGACGAGAAATTCACCCCTCCACTTT,CASRAGTGTRNSPLHF
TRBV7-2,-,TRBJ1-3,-,TGTGCCAGCAGCTTAGTAGCAGAGAGCTCTGGAAACACCATATATTTT,CASSLVAESSGNTIYF
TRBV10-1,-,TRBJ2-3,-,TGCGCCAGCAGTGATAGAGAAGATACGCAGTATTTT,CASSDREDTQYF
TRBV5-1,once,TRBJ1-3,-,TGCGCCAGCAGCCGGCGGGGGGAGGCTGGAAACACCATATATTTT,CASSRRGEAGNTIYF
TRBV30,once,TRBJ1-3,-,TGTGCCTGGGACACAACGTCAGGCTTAACCATATATTTT,CAWDTTSGLTIYF
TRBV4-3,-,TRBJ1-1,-,TGCGCCAGCAGCCAAGATCTTGGGCTCGGAGCTTTCTTT,CASSQDLGLGAFF
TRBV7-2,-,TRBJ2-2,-,TGTGCCAGCAGCTTCAGCGGAACGAACACCGGGGAGCTGTTTTTT,CASSFSGTNTGELFF
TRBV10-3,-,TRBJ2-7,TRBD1,TGTGCCATCAGGGAGGAGACGGACAGGGGCCACGAGCAGTACTTC,CAIREETDRGHEQYF
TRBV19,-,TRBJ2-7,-,TGTGCCAGTAGAGCGCAGGGGCAGGAGCAGTACTTC,CASRAQGQEQYF
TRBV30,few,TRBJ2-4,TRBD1,TGTGCCTGGAGTGTCGGGACAGGGCTAGCCAAAAACATTCAGTACTTC,CAWSVGTGLAKNIQYF
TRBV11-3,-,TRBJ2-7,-,TGTGCCAGCATTATTCCTCGAGGGACAACCTACGAGCAGTACTTC,CASIIPRGTTYEQYF
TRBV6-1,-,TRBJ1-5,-,TGTGCCAGCAGTGAAGCACGGGGCAATCAGCCCCAGCATTTT,CASSEARGNQPQHF
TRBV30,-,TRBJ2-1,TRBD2,TGTGCCTGGAGTATGAGCGGGAGGAGGGTGTTCTTC,CAWSMSGRRVFF
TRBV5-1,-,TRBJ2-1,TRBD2,TGCGCCAGCAGCTTGGGCAGCGGGAGAACTGGCAATGAGCAGTTCTTC,CASSLGSGRTGNEQFF
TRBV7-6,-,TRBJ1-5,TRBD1,TGTGCCAGCAGCTTAGGATGGGGGGACAGGGGTCATCAGCCCCAGCATTTT,CASSLGWGDRGHQPQHF
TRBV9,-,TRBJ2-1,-,TGTGCCAGCAGCGTAACCGGGGGATACAATGAGCAGTTCTTC,CASSVTGGYNEQFF
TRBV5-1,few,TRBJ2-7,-,TGCGCCAGCAGCTTGGTTAGGGCGGGTGCGGACGAGCAGTACTTC,CASSLVRAGADEQYF
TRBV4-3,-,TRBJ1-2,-,TGCGCCAGCAGCCAATCCTACCCCGGAGCTGTAGGCTACACCTTC,CASSQSYPGAVGYTF
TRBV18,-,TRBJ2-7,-,TGTGCCAGCTCACCACCGCAGACGGAGGGATTGACCTACGAGCAGTACTTC,CASSPPQTEGLTYEQYF
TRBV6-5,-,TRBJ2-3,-,TGTGCCAGCAGTTACTCGAGTATAAGCCCCCCAGATACGCAGTATTTT,CASSYSSISPPDTQYF
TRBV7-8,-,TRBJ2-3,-,TGTGCCAGCAGCCCCCGGGGCGGGCAGGGGTGGACAGATACGCAGTATTTT,CASSPRGGQGWTDTQYF
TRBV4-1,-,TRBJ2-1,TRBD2,TGCGCCAGCAGCCAGACGGGACTAGCGGGAGGTGGGTATGAGCAGTTCTTC,CASSQTGLAGGGYEQFF
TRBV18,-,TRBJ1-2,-,TGTGCCAGCTCACCAGACAGGACCTACTATGGCTACACCTTC,CASSPDRTYYGYTF
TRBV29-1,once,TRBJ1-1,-,TGCAGCGTTGATAGAGGCAATGAAGCTTTCTTT,CSVDRGNEAFF
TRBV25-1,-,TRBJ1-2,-,TGTGCCAGCTTACGCTCAGGGAACTATGGCTACACCTTC,CASLRSGNYGYTF
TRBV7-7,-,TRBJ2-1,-,TGTGCTAGCAGCCTCGGGACAAGCGGAACTAATGAGCAGTTCTTC,CASSLGTSGTNEQFF
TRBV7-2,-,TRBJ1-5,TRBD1,TGTGCCAGCAGCGACAGGGGTCAGCCCCAGCATTTT,CASSDRGQPQHF
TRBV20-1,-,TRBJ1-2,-,TGCAGTGCTAGCCCTAATTATGGCTACACCTTC,CSASPNYGYTF
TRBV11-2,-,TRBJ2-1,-,TGTGCCAGCAGCTTAGAGGCACTAGCAGAGTGGCAGCAGTTCTTC,CASSLEALAEWQQFF
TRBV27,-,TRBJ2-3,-,TGTGCCAGCAGTGTGGCAAATACGCAGTATTTT,CASSVANTQYF
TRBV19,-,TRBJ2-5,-,TGTGCCAGTAGTATAACACGAACACGACAAGAGACCCAGTACTTC,CASSITRTRQETQYF
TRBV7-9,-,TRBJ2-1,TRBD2,TGTGCCAGCACCCTACTAGCGGGAGGACATGAGCAGTTCTTC,CASTLLAGGHEQFF
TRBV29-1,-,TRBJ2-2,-,TGCAGCGTTTCTGAGGTCAACACCGGGGAGCTGTTTTTT,CSVSEVNTGELFF
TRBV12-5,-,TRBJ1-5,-,TGTGCTAGTGGTTTGGCCCAGGGCCAGCCCCAGCATTTT,CASGLAQGQPQHF
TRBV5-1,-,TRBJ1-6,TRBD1,TGCGCCAGCAGCCGGACAGGGGCAAATTCACCCCTCCACTTT,CASSRTGANSPLHF
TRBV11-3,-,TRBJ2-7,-,TGTGCCAGCAGCTTAGGAGGGAGCGAGCAGTACTTC,CASSLGGSEQYF
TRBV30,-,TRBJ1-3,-,TGTGCCTGCGACACATCCTCTGGAAACACCATATATTTT,CACDTSSGNTIYF
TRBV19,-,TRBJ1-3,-,TGTGCCAGTAGTCGGAACAGCTACTCTGGAAACACCATATATTTT,CASSRNSYSGNTIYF
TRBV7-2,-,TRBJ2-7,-,TGTGCCAGCAGCTTAGACGCGTCGCGTAGCTCCTACGAGCAGTACTTC,CASSLDASRSSYEQYF
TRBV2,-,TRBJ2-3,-,TGTGCCAGCAGTCTCCCCCCTGACTGGATCTCCACAGATACGCAGTATTTT,CASSLPPDWISTDTQYF
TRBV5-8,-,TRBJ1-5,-,TGTGCCAGCAGCTTGGACCGGGACAACAATCAGCCCCAGCATTTT,CASSLDRDNNQPQHF
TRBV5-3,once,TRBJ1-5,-,TGTGCCAGAAGCTATGCAGATCAGCCCCAGCATTTT,CARSYADQPQHF
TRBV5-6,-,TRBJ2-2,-,TGTGCCAGCAGCTTAGAGGGAACCGGGGAGCTGTTTTTT,CASSLEGTGELFF
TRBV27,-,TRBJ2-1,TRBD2,TGTGCCAGCAGTTTAGGGACTAGCGGGAGAAATGAGCAGTTCTTC,CASSLGTSGRNEQFF
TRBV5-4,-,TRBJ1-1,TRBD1,TGTGCCAGCAGCTTGGACAGGGGGGCGCCGGAAGCTTTCTTT,CASSLDRGAPEAFF